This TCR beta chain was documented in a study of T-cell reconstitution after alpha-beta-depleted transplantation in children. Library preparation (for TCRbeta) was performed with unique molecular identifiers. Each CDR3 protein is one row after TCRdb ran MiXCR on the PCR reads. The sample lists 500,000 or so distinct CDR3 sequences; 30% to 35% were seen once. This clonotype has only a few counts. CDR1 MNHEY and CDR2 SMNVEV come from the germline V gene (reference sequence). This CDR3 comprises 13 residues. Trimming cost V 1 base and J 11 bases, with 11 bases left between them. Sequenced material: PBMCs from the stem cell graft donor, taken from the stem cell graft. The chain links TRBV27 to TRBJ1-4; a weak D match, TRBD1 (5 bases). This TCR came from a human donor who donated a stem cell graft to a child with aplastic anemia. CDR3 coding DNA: TGTGCCAGCAGTTTATATTCAGGGAAGAAACTGTTTTTT. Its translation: CASSLYSGKKLFF.